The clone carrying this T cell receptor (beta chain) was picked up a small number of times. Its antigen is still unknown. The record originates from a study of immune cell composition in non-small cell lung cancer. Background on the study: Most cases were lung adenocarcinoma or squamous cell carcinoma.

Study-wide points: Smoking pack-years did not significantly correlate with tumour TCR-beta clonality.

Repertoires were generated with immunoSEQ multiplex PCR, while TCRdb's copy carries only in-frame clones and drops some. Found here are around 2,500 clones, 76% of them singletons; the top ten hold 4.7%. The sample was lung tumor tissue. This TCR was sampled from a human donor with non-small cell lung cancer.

The CDR3 nucleotides read TGTGCCATCAGTGAACGGGAGGGGGCAGAGACCCAGTACTTC. Amino acid sequence: CAISEREGAETQYF. The chain employs TRBV10-3 and TRBJ2-5, with TRBD2 as a possible D gene (8 bases). Trimming pared 3 bases from V and 4 bases from J, leaving 12 bases between. Germline V gives CDR1 ENHRY, CDR2 SYGVKD. The CDR3 extends over 14 amino acids.